The clone carrying this T cell receptor beta chain appeared a few times. The data derive from a study of T cells after yellow fever vaccination. Using its own MiXCR run on the 5' RACE reads, TCRdb lists one record per CDR3 protein. In the table there are more than 350,000 distinct CDR3 sequences, roughly 11% of which are singletons. The CDR3 is 16 residues long. V dropped 2 bases and J dropped 3 bases, with 15 bases sitting between them. The germline gives CDR1 KGHSH, CDR2 LQKENI. The sequence came from a man younger than 35 who received the YFV17D yellow fever vaccine. The sample in question was PBMCs, obtained on the day of the first yellow fever vaccination. V usage is TRBV18 and J usage is TRBJ2-3; a possible D gene is TRBD1 (6 bases). DNA for the CDR3: TGTGCCAGCTCACCAGAGCAGGGGTGGAGTACAGATACGCAGTATTTT. The encoded protein is CASSPEQGWSTDTQYF.